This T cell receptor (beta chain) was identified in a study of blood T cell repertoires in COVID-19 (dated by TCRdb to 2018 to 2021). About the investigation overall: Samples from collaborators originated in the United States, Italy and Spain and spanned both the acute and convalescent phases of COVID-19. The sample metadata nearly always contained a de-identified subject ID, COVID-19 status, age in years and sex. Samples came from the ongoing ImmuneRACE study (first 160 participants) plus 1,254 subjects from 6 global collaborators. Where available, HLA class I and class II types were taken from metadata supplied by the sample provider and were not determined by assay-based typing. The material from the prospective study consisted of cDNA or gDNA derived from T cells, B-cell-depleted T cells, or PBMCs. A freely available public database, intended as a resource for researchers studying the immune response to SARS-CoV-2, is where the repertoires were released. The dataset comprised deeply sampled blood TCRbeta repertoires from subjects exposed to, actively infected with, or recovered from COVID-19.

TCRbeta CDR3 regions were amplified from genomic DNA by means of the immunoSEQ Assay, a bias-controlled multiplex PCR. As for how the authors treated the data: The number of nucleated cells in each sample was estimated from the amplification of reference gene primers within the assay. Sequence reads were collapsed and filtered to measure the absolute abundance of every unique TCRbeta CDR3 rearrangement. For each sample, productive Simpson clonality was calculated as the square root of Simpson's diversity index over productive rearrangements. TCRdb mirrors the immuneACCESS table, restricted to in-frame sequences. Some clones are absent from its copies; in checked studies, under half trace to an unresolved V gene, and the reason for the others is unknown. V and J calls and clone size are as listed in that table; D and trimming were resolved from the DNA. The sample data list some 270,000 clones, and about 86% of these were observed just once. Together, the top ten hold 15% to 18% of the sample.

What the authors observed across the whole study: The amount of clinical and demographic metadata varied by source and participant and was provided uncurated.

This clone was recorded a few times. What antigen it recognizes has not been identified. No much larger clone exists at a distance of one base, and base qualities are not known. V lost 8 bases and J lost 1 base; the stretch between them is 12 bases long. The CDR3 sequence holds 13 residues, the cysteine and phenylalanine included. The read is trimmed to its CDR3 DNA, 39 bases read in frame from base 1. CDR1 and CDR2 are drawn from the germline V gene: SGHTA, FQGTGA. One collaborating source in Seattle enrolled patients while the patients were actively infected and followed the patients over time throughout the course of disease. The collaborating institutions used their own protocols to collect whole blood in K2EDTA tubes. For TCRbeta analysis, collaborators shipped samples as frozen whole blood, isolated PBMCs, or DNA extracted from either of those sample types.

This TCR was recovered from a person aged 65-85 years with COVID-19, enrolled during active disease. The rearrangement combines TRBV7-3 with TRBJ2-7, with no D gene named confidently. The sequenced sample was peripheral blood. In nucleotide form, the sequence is TGTGCCAGCGCCCGTGGCGGTTCCTACGAGCAGTACTTC. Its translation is CASARGGSYEQYF.